The TCR beta chain under discussion was sequenced for a study of T cell changes during pregnancy in multiple sclerosis. TCRdb's copy holds only in-frame clones and misses some; the assay was immunoSEQ multiplex PCR. The data show 74,000 or so clones, approximately 90% seen once. This CDR3 has 15 amino acids. Trimming cost V 6 bases and J 0 bases; bases outside gene matches: 5. CDR1 and CDR2 (germline): MNHNY, SVGAGI (reference sequence). The origin of this receptor is a female donor with multiple sclerosis, enrolled in a pregnancy study. Source: CD4+ T cells from peripheral blood mononuclear cells, taken before pregnancy. This chain connects TRBV6-6 to TRBJ1-1; TRBD1 aligns across 9 bases. The CDR3: CASSRGTGLNTEAFF. CDR3 DNA: TGTGCCAGCAGCCGCGGGACAGGGTTGAACACTGAAGCTTTCTTT.